This is a list of T cell receptor beta chains from one sample in a study of radiotherapy plus CTLA-4 blockade in lung cancer. Here immunoSEQ multiplex PCR was the method, and the copy in TCRdb shows in-frame clones only, minus some. Of approximately 50,000 clones in the sample, around nine tenths are singletons; the top ten hold about a sixth. The sample was peripheral blood, taken from a patient treated with radiotherapy plus ipilimumab. The receptor set was obtained from a human donor with non-small cell lung cancer that progressed on radiotherapy plus ipilimumab. Some clones in this sample may be carry-over from other donors' samples. Each CDR3 is given with its conserved first and last residue. A D gene is named only where the DNA matches it firmly. A clone size is listed for some rows: how often the clone was seen (once, few, many), or a class if it is expanded.

cdr3_aa cdr3_nt v_call d_call cdr3_length j_call clone_size
CASSVTSTTYEQYF TGTGCCAGCAGCGTCACTAGCACTACCTACGAGCAGTACTTC TRBV9 . 14 TRBJ2-7 .
CASSLGGRGEYNEQFF TGTGCCAGCAGCTTAGGAGGTCGGGGTGAATACAATGAGCAGTTCTTC TRBV7-9 . 16 TRBJ2-1 .
CATIARPGQSYGYTF TGTGCCACAATCGCGAGACCAGGGCAGTCCTATGGCTACACCTTC TRBV6-5 . 15 TRBJ1-2 .
CASSLLTSTPEYF TGTGCCAGCAGTTTATTGACTTCAACACCCGAGTATTTT TRBV28 . 13 TRBJ2-3 .
CASSEYGETQYF TGTGCCAGCAGTGAGTATGGAGAGACCCAGTACTTC TRBV27 . 12 TRBJ2-5 .
CAISDGLGGYEQYF TGTGCCATCAGTGACGGGCTGGGAGGCTACGAGCAGTACTTC TRBV6-5 . 14 TRBJ2-7 few
CASSAGQATYEQYF TGTGCCAGCAGCGCGGGACAGGCCACCTACGAGCAGTACTTC TRBV9 TRBD1 14 TRBJ2-7 .
CASSEMGARVRRGGYTF TGTGCCAGCAGTGAAATGGGGGCGAGGGTCCGCCGGGGTGGCTACACCTTC TRBV2 . 17 TRBJ1-2 .
CASGDRDSEAFF TGTGCCAGTGGGGACCGGGACAGTGAAGCTTTCTTT TRBV7-3 TRBD1 12 TRBJ1-1 .
CASRLRDRAGATNEKLFF TGTGCCAGCAGGCTCCGGGACAGGGCGGGTGCAACTAATGAAAAACTGTTTTTT TRBV2 TRBD1 18 TRBJ1-4 few
CASSQEKTRMEDTQYF TGTGCCAGCAGCCAAGAGAAGACCAGGATGGAAGATACGCAGTATTTT TRBV14 . 16 TRBJ2-3 .
CASSYPRDSLEPSTDTQYF TGCGCCAGCAGCTATCCCCGGGACTCCTTAGAACCTAGCACAGATACGCAGTATTTT TRBV5-1 . 19 TRBJ2-3 .
CASNTINQPQHF TGTGCCAGCAACACAATAAATCAGCCCCAGCATTTT TRBV6-5 . 12 TRBJ1-5 .